One T cell receptor (beta chain) is described in this entry. Its target is unknown. This specimen belongs to a study of Tregs in tolerant kidney transplant recipients. General observations from the study: Biological reproducibility was not directly addressed, but technical replication error appeared minimal.

Method: immunoSEQ multiplex PCR; TCRdb's copy keeps in-frame clones and lacks some. The repertoire includes 60,000 to 65,000 clones, roughly 98% of them detected once, and 0.34% sits in the top ten. The CDR3 has 16 residues. CDR1 and CDR2 from the germline V gene are MDHEN and SYDVKM. Trimming took off 6 bases at V and 3 bases at J, with 20 bases between the two ends. The J gene is TRBJ1-1, the V gene TRBV28; tentatively, D is TRBD1 (6 bases). This material consisted of Tregs from blood, taken before the transplant. The source of this sequence is a human donor who received a combined kidney and bone marrow transplant. This chain's CDR3 is CASSFTGSGYYTEAFF. The CDR3 nucleotides read TGTGCCAGCAGCTTCACAGGGAGTGGGTATTACACTGAAGCTTTCTTT.